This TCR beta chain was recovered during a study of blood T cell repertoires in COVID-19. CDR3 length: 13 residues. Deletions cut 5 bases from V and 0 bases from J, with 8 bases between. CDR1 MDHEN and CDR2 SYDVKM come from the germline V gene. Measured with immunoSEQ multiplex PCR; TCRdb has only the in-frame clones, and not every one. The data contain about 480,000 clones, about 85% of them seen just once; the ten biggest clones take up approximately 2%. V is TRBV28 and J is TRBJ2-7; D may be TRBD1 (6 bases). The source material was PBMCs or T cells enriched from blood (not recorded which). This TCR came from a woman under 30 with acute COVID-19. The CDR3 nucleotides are TGTGCCAGCAGTCGGACAGCCTCCTACGAGCAGTACTTC. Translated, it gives CASSRTASYEQYF. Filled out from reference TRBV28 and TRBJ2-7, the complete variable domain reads DVKVTQSSRYLVKRTGEKVFLECVQDMDHENMFWYRQDPGLGLRLIYFSYDVKMKEKGDIPEGYSVSREKKERFSLILESASTNQTSMYLCASSRTASYEQYFGPGTRLTVT.